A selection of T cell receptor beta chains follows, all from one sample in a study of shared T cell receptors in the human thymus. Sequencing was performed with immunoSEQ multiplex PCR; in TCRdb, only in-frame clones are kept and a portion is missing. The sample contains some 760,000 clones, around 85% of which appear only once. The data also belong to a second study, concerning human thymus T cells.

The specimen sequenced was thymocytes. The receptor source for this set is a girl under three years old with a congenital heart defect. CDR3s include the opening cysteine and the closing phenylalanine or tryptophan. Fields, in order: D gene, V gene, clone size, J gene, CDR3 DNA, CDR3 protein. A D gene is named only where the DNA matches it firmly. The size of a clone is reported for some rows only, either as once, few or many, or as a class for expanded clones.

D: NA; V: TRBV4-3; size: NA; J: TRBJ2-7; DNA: TGCGCCAGCAGCCCCGGCAAGATAGGGGGGCAGTACTTC; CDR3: CASSPGKIGGQYF
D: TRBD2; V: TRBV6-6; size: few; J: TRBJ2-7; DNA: TGTGCCAGCACGACGGGGGGTAGCACCGCCTACGAGCAGTACTTC; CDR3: CASTTGGSTAYEQYF
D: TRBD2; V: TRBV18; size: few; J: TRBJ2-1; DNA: TGTGCCAGCTCACCACAAGAGCGGGAGAGCTCCTACAATGAGCAGTTCTTC; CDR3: CASSPQERESSYNEQFF
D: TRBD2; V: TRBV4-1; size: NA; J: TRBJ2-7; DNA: TGCGCCAGCAGCCAAAGGATAGCGGGGGGACCAAACTCCTACGAGCAGTACTTC; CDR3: CASSQRIAGGPNSYEQYF
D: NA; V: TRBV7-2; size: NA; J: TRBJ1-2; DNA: TGTGCCAGCAGCTTTTCGGACTACCGAACAGACTATGGCTACACCTTC; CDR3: CASSFSDYRTDYGYTF
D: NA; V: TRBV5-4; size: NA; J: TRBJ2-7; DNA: TGTGCCAGCAGCAAAGGGGGGGTCTCCTACGAGCAGTACTTC; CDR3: CASSKGGVSYEQYF
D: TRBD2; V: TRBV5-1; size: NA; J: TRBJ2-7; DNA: TGCGCCAGCAGCTCCGGGGGGGACGTGTACGAGCAGTACTTC; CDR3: CASSSGGDVYEQYF
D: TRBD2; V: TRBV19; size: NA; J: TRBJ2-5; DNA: TGTGCCAGTAGTATAGCGGGGGGGGAGACCCAGTACTTC; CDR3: CASSIAGGETQYF
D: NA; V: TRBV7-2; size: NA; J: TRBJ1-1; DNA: TGTGCCAGCAGAACGGGGGAAGTGAACACTGAAGCTTTCTTT; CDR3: CASRTGEVNTEAFF
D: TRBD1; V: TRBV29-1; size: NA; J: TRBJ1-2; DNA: TGCAGCTCGTGGGACAGGGGGCCAGGGGATGGCTACACCTTC; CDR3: CSSWDRGPGDGYTF
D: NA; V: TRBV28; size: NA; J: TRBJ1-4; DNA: TGTGCCAGCAGTTTTCTCGGACAAGGCCTTGAAAAACTGTTTTTT; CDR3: CASSFLGQGLEKLFF
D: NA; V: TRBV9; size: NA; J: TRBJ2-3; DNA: TGTGCCAGCAGCGTGAGCCTCAGGTTTCCAGATACGCAGTATTTT; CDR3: CASSVSLRFPDTQYF
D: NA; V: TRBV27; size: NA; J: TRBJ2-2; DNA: TGTGCCAGCAGTTTCCAATTTCCGCAGGGTGGGTTTTTCGCGAACACCGGGGAGCTGTTTTTT; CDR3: CASSFQFPQGGFFANTGELFF
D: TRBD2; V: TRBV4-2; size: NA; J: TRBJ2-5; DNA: TGTGCCAGCAGCCCGACTAGCGGGGGGGTTGAGCTCGGAGAGACCCAGTACTTC; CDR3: CASSPTSGGVELGETQYF
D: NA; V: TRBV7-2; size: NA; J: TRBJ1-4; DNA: TGTGCCAGCAGCACCGACAGTGCAACTAATGAAAAACTGTTTTTT; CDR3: CASSTDSATNEKLFF
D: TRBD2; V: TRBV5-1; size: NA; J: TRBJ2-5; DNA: TGCGCCAGCAGCTTAGGGACTAGCGGGGCCCAAGAGACCCAGTACTTC; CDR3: CASSLGTSGAQETQYF
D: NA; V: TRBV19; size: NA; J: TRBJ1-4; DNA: TGTGCCAGTAGTCGACGGGGGGGCCGAACTAATGAAAAACTGTTTTTT; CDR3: CASSRRGGRTNEKLFF
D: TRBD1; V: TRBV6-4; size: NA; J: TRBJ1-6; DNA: TGTGCCAGCAGTGACTCGGGACAGGGGGCATGGGGTTGGAATTCACCCCTCCACTTT; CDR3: CASSDSGQGAWGWNSPLHF
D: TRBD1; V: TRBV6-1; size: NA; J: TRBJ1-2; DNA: TGTGCCAGCAGGGCGTTCGACAGGGTGCGCGACGGCTACACCTTC; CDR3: CASRAFDRVRDGYTF
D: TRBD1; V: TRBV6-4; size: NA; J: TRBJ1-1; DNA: TGTGCCAGCAGTCCGGACAGGGCGGGTGAAGCTTTCTTT; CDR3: CASSPDRAGEAFF
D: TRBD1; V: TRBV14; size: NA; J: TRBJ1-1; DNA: TGTGCCAGCAGCTCAGAACAGGGGCCGGTCGTGGTCGGCGACACTGAAGCTTTCTTT; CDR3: CASSSEQGPVVVGDTEAFF
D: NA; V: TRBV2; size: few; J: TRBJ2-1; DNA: TGTGCCAGCAGTGGAGGTAGATACAATGAGCAGTTCTTC; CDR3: CASSGGRYNEQFF
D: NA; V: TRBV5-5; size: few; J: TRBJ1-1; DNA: TGTGCCAGCAGCCGTAACAGGGTCAAATTGGACACTGAAGCTTTCTTT; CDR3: CASSRNRVKLDTEAFF
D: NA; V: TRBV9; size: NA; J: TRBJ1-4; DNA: TGTGCCAGCAGCGCACGATCCCGGGCCCCGGGAGAAAAACTGTTTTTT; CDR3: CASSARSRAPGEKLFF
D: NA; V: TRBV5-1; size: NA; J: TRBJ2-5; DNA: TGCGCCAGCAGCTTGGGATGTGGGGGCCTGGAGACCCAGTACTTC; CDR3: CASSLGCGGLETQYF
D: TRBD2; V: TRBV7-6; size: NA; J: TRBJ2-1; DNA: TGTGCCAGCAGCTTACCCACGGGACTAGCGGGGGCGTTCTACAATGAGCAGTTCTTC; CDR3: CASSLPTGLAGAFYNEQFF
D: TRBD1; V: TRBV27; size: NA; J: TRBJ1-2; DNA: TGTGCCAGCAGTTCCCGGACAGGAGGGGGTCGTCGGGGCTACACCTTC; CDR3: CASSSRTGGGRRGYTF
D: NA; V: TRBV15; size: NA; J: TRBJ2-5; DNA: TGTGCCACCAGCAGACCCGGAGGGGGGGCCAGTAGAGAGACCCAGTACTTC; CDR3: CATSRPGGGASRETQYF
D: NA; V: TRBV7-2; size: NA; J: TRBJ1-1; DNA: TGTGCCAGCAGCTTAGCGTCGGGGACAGAAGCTTTCTTT; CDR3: CASSLASGTEAFF
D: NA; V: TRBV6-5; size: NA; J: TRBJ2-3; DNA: TGTGCCAGCACCGGGGGAGGACGTGGGACCGATACGCAGTATTTT; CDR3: CASTGGGRGTDTQYF
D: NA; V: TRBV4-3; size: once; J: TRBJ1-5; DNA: TGCGCCAGCAGCAGATCGAGGGGGGGGCCGGAGCCCCAGCATTTT; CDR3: CASSRSRGGPEPQHF